The 9 T cell receptor beta chains presented below share a single source sample, sequenced in a study of spatial heterogeneity in lung cancer. In TCRdb, the 5' RACE reads were re-called with MiXCR into one record per CDR3 protein. This table holds approximately 44,000 distinct CDR3 sequences, over 9.5% found once. The time point is: sample taken at primary tumor resection. Researchers sequenced whole RNA taken from tumor, nontumor lung or frozen PBMC without sorting. The sample in question was PBMCs, obtained at surgery. The receptors shown here come from a female donor with early-stage non-small cell lung cancer.

This clonotype was seen a handful of times. V usage is TRBV27 and J usage is TRBJ1-5; D possibly corresponds to TRBD1 (5 bases). CDR3 size: 14 residues. CDR1 MNHEY and CDR2 SMNVEV come from the germline V gene (reference sequence). V lost 6 bases, J lost 6 bases, and 15 bases lay in between. This CDR3 is CASRPTGPAQPQHF. DNA of the CDR3: TGTGCCAGCAGACCCACAGGTCCGGCTCAGCCCCAGCATTTT.

This clonotype was seen a few times. The J gene is TRBJ2-4, the V gene TRBV20-1, with TRBD2 identical over 11 bases. The CDR3 runs to 13 residues. J gave up 8 bases and V 5 bases, and 5 bases lay outside the gene matches. The germline V gene encodes CDR1 DFQATT and CDR2 SNEGSKA (reference sequence). The chain's CDR3 is CSAGTSGWDIQYF. The CDR3 bases are TGCAGTGCTGGGACTAGCGGCTGGGACATTCAGTACTTC.

This clonotype has just a few counts. The rearrangement links TRBV5-1 to TRBJ2-3, with 9 nucleotides matching TRBD2. The CDR3 spans 15 residues. J lost 2 bases, V lost 4 bases, and 5 bases had no gene match. From germline, CDR1 is SGHRS and CDR2 YFSETQ. The CDR3 reads CASSAGTSNTDTQYF. DNA for the CDR3: TGCGCCAGCAGCGCCGGGACTAGCAACACAGATACGCAGTATTTT.

This clonotype was observed a few times. The chain is built from TRBV28 and TRBJ2-4, with 7 positions matching TRBD1. In germline, CDR1 is MDHEN, CDR2 SYDVKM. V lost 4 bases, J lost 9 bases, and 9 bases stayed unmatched. The CDR3 length is 14 residues. The CDR3 sequence: CASSWDSQALIQYF. The DNA of the CDR3 is TGTGCCAGCAGTTGGGACAGCCAAGCCCTCATTCAGTACTTC. Using reference TRBV28 and TRBJ2-4 for the parts outside the CDR3, the full variable domain is DVKVTQSSRYLVKRTGEKVFLECVQDMDHENMFWYRQDPGLGLRLIYFSYDVKMKEKGDIPEGYSVSREKKERFSLILESASTNQTSMYLCASSWDSQALIQYFGAGTRLSVL.

This chain uses TRBV6-5 with TRBJ1-6; no reliable D call. This CDR3 comprises 12 residues. The V end was cut by 2 bases, the J end by 7 bases, with 3 bases between. CDR1 and CDR2 from the germline V gene are MNHEY and SVGAGI. As DNA, the CDR3 is TGTGCCAGCAGTTACGTGAATTCACCCCTCCACTTT. It specifies CASSYVNSPLHF.

The J gene is TRBJ2-1, the V gene TRBV12-3 or TRBV12-4; the D gene could be TRBD1 or TRBD2 (5 bases each). Trimming removed 5 bases from V and 9 bases from J, with 11 bases in between. This CDR3 spans 12 amino acids. CDR3 residues: CASSHGTGEQFF. DNA of the CDR3: TGTGCCAGCAGTCACGGGACCGGTGAGCAGTTCTTC.

This clonotype was observed a few times. This chain joins TRBV20-1 and TRBJ2-3; 8 bases map to TRBD2. J was trimmed by 5 bases and V by 3 bases; bases with no gene match: 13. Germline V CDR1 and CDR2: DFQATT, SNEGSKA (reference sequence). The CDR3 sequence is 16 residues long. The DNA of the CDR3 is TGCAGTGCTAGGGGTTCTATCGGGGGGGCCGGAGATACGCAGTATTTT. The encoded protein is CSARGSIGGAGDTQYF.

This clonotype appeared a few times. The J gene is TRBJ2-4, the V gene TRBV12-3 or TRBV12-4, with D perhaps TRBD1 or TRBD2 (5 bases each). The CDR3 spans 13 residues. V dropped 8 bases and J dropped 6 bases, with 14 bases sitting between them. CDR3 DNA sequence: TGTGCCAGCTCTGAGGGGAAACCAAACATTCAGTACTTC. This gives the protein CASSEGKPNIQYF.

This clonotype was detected a few times. The chain couples TRBV18 to TRBJ2-2; D unresolved. This CDR3 comprises 15 residues. Trimming removed 3 bases at V and 4 bases at J, with 12 bases between. Germline CDR1 reads KGHSH; CDR2 reads LQKENI. The CDR3 DNA reads TGTGCCAGCTCACCGGACCCAAAACCCACCGGGGAGCTGTTTTTT. It specifies CASSPDPKPTGELFF.